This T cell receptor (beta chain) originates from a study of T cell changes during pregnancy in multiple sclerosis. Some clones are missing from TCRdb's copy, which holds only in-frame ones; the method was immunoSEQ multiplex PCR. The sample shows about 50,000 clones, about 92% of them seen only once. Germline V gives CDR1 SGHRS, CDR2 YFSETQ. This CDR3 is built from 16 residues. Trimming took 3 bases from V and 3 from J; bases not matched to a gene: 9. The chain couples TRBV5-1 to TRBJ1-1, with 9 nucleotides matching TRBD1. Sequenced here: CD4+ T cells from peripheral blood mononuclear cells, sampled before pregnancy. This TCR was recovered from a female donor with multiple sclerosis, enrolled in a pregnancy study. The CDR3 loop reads CASSWTGAGGDTEAFF. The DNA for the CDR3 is TGCGCCAGCAGCTGGACAGGGGCCGGTGGGGACACTGAAGCTTTCTTT.